These 32 T cell receptor beta chains were all obtained from the same sample, sequenced in a study of response to subunit inactivated influenza vaccine. Each CDR3 protein is one row after TCRdb ran MiXCR on the RT-PCR reads. The sample includes roughly 500,000 distinct CDR3 sequences, around 21% of them seen just once. Another study also made use of these data, one on T cells expressing NK-cell markers. That investigation notes: cDNA encoding TCR beta was synthesized via 5'RACE template switching incorporating UMIs.

The sequencing here drew on CD4+ T cells sorted from PBMCs, taken 11 to 12 days after vaccination. The source is a man aged 45-65 years who received an inactivated influenza vaccine.

This clonotype has more than one count but fewer than ten. V usage is TRBV7-2 and J usage is TRBJ2-7; 11 bases match TRBD1. J was trimmed by 0 bases and V by 5 bases; bases with no gene match: 3. The CDR3 contains 15 residues. CDR1 is SGHTA and CDR2 is FQGNSA in the germline V gene. The CDR3 region is CASSVGQGVSYEQYF. In DNA, the CDR3 is TGTGCCAGCAGCGTGGGACAGGGGGTCTCCTACGAGCAGTACTTC.

The DNA for the CDR3 is TGTGCCAGCAGCCCTACGGACAGCGGGAATCAGCCCCAGCATTTT. Translation: CASSPTDSGNQPQHF. The rearrangement joins TRBV11-2 to TRBJ1-5; perhaps TRBD1 as D (6 bases). CDR3 length: 15 residues. V was pared by 5 bases and J by 4 bases, with 15 bases between. The germline V gene encodes CDR1 SGHAT and CDR2 FQNNGV.

This clonotype was detected a few times. This rearrangement joins TRBV6-5 to TRBJ2-7; 10 positions match TRBD2. Germline-derived CDR1 and CDR2 are MNHEY and SVGAGI. The V and J ends lost 2 bases and 3 bases, in that order; junction bases with no gene match: 7. This CDR3 region has 16 residues. CDR3 in DNA: TGTGCCAGCAGTTACGCTTCTAGCGGGGGTCACTACGAGCAGTACTTC. Its translation: CASSYASSGGHYEQYF.

This clonotype came up a few times. The genes are TRBV4-3 and TRBJ2-7, with D perhaps matching TRBD2 (6 bases). The CDR3 covers 15 residues. The V gene's germline CDR1 is LGHNA and CDR2 YSLEER. V was pared by 1 base and J by 6 bases, with 16 bases between. The CDR3 spells CASSQGVPPGVEQYF. CDR3 DNA sequence: TGCGCCAGCAGCCAAGGGGTCCCCCCGGGGGTCGAGCAGTACTTC.

The sample holds a few counts of this clonotype. The chain employs TRBV7-9 and TRBJ1-2; 10 nucleotides align to TRBD1. CDR3 size: 16 residues. Losses at the gene ends were 7 bases for V and 1 base for J; bases not matched to a gene: 9. The V gene's germline CDR1 is SEHNR and CDR2 FQNEAQ (reference sequence). The CDR3 DNA sequence: TGTGCCAGCATCGATCAACGGACAGGGGGTAACTATGGCTACACCTTC. Translating it yields CASIDQRTGGNYGYTF.

The rearrangement uses TRBV20-1 and TRBJ2-3, with 7 bases lining up with TRBD1. Germline assignment: CDR1 DFQATT and CDR2 SNEGSKA (reference sequence). Trimming cost V 4 bases and J 0 bases; bases outside gene matches: 7. The CDR3 runs to 15 residues. CDR3 sequence reads: CSANTGEGSTDTQYF. The CDR3 bases are TGCAGTGCTAACACAGGGGAAGGGAGCACAGATACGCAGTATTTT.

There are a few counts of this clonotype. The genes are TRBV5-1 and TRBJ2-2, with 8 bases lining up with TRBD1. The CDR3 has 16 amino acids. V was pared by 2 bases and J by 6 bases, with 9 bases of the junction left unmatched. Germline CDR1 and CDR2: SGHRS and YFSETQ. CDR3 amino acids: CASSFSADRVPGELFF. The CDR3 DNA reads as TGCGCCAGCAGCTTCTCGGCGGACAGGGTCCCCGGGGAGCTGTTTTTT.

The chain uses TRBV13 and TRBJ2-1, with D possibly being TRBD1 or TRBD2 (6 bases each). Trimming left V 1 base short and J 8 bases short, with 18 bases between. This CDR3 has 16 residues. From germline, CDR1 is PRHDT and CDR2 FYEKMQ (reference sequence). CDR3 loop: CASSLDPGRGGHEQFF. Here the CDR3 DNA reads TGTGCCAGCAGCTTAGACCCCGGCAGGGGAGGCCATGAGCAGTTCTTC.

This clonotype was counted a few times. The chain joins TRBV7-2 to TRBJ2-5; 8 positions agree with TRBD2. Germline V gene data show CDR1 as SGHTA and CDR2 as FQGNSA. Germline trimming cut 2 bases from V and 4 bases from J; bases unmatched to any gene: 6. The length of the CDR3 is 15 residues. CDR3: CASSLQVGLGETQYF. Here the CDR3 DNA reads TGTGCCAGCAGCTTACAGGTGGGACTAGGAGAGACCCAGTACTTC.

This clonotype turned up a few times. The genes are TRBV4-2 and TRBJ2-3; no firm D call. Germline loops: CDR1 LGHNA, CDR2 YNFKEQ. This CDR3 spans 15 amino acids. V dropped 3 bases and J dropped 4 bases, with 14 bases sitting between them. In nucleotides, the CDR3 is TGTGCCAGCAGCCATGACCCGATAAACCCAGATACGCAGTATTTT. Translating gives CASSHDPINPDTQYF.

The CDR3 DNA reads as TGTGCCAGCACTCTCGGCGCAATTTACGAGCAGTACTTC. Amino acids: CASTLGAIYEQYF. The rearrangement joins TRBV6-2 or TRBV6-3 to TRBJ2-7; D remains unclear. Germline CDR1 reads MNHEY; CDR2 reads SVGEGT. V shed 7 bases and J shed 4 bases, with 14 bases lying between them. The CDR3 sequence is 13 residues long.

This clonotype came up a few times. The V gene is TRBV6-1, the J gene TRBJ2-7; possibly TRBD2 for D (5 bases). In germline, CDR1 is MNHNS, CDR2 SASEGT. Trimming removed 6 bases from V and 4 bases from J, with 13 bases in between. The CDR3 contains 13 residues. CDR3 nucleotide sequence: TGTGCCAGCAGGTCACTAGTGGCTTACGAGCAGTACTTC. Protein sequence: CASRSLVAYEQYF.

The rearrangement links TRBV5-1 to TRBJ1-2, with 10 positions matching TRBD1. The CDR3 is 14 amino acids. CDR1 is SGHRS, CDR2 YFSETQ, per germline. The V and J ends lost 5 bases and 5 bases, in that order; junction bases with no gene match: 6. The DNA for the CDR3 is TGCGCCAGCAGTGAACGGACAGGGGGGTATGGCTACACCTTC. Translated, it gives CASSERTGGYGYTF.

This clonotype came up a few times. The CDR3 sequence is CASSLRQMNTEAFF. Here the CDR3 DNA reads TGTGCCAGCAGTTTACGGCAGATGAACACTGAAGCTTTCTTT. V gene TRBV12-3 or TRBV12-4 combines with J gene TRBJ1-1; D remains ambiguous. V was pared by 2 bases and J by 0 bases, with 7 bases between. The CDR3 is 14 residues long.

This clonotype was seen at least ten times. The chain has TRBV30 and TRBJ2-3, with 12 bases lining up with TRBD2. The V and J ends lost 3 bases and 4 bases, in that order; junction bases with no gene match: 5. CDR1 is GTSNPN, CDR2 SVGIG, per germline (reference sequence). The CDR3 runs to 15 residues. The CDR3 DNA follows: TGTGCCTGGAGCCCCGCTAGCGGGGGGGCAGATACGCAGTATTTT. Its protein product is CAWSPASGGADTQYF.

This clonotype occurred a few times. CDR3 sequence: CASSLVARNTQYF. CDR3 sequence (DNA): TGTGCCAGCAGCTTGGTAGCGAGGAATACGCAGTATTTT. The chain joins TRBV5-5 to TRBJ2-3; the D gene is possibly TRBD2 (5 bases). CDR3 length equals 13 residues. V was pared by 0 bases and J by 7 bases, with 9 bases between. CDR1 and CDR2 from the germline V gene are SGHKS and YYEKEE (reference sequence).

This chain links TRBV7-6 with TRBJ2-7; perhaps D is TRBD1 or TRBD2 (5 bases each). The germline gives CDR1 SGHVS, CDR2 FNYEAQ. Trimming left V 7 bases short and J 3 bases short, with 16 bases between. The CDR3 extends over 14 amino acids. Written as DNA, the CDR3 is TGTGCCAGCACCGAGAGGGGTCGGTTCTACGAGCAGTACTTC. Its translation: CASTERGRFYEQYF.

This clonotype was detected a few times. This chain uses TRBV27 with TRBJ2-2; D might be TRBD1 (5 bases). The CDR3 totals 14 residues. The V end lost 6 bases, the J end lost 8 bases, and 16 bases lay between the germline ends. Germline CDR1 MNHEY, CDR2 SMNVEV (reference sequence). The CDR3 region has the DNA TGTGCCAGCAGGCTGGGGCAGGGAATAGGGGAGCTGTTTTTT. Translated, it gives CASRLGQGIGELFF.

V and J are TRBV12-3 or TRBV12-4 and TRBJ1-5, with D possibly matching TRBD1 (6 bases). CDR3 length: 16 amino acids. V was pared by 0 bases and J by 7 bases, with 16 bases between. The CDR3 coding sequence is TGTGCCAGCAGTTTAGCCCTCCGGGAGGGGGTCCAGCCCCAGCATTTT. Encoded protein: CASSLALREGVQPQHF.

This clonotype was seen more than once but under ten times. This chain uses TRBV7-9 with TRBJ2-1; tentative D call: TRBD1 (5 bases). Deletions cut 3 bases from V and 8 bases from J, with 11 bases between. Germline CDR1 SEHNR, CDR2 FQNEAQ (reference sequence). There are 13 residues in the CDR3. Here the CDR3 reads CASSLGLLDEQFF. The DNA for the CDR3 is TGTGCCAGCAGCTTGGGGCTTCTGGATGAGCAGTTCTTC.

This chain joins TRBV6-2 or TRBV6-3 and TRBJ2-7, with D possibly being TRBD1 (5 bases). This CDR3 is built from 13 residues. Trimming left V 5 bases short and J 3 bases short, with 11 bases between. Germline CDR1 reads MNHEY; CDR2 reads SVGEGT. CDR3 amino acids: CASSKQGFYEQYF. The CDR3 DNA follows: TGTGCCAGCAGTAAGCAGGGATTCTACGAGCAGTACTTC.

In its sample, this clonotype was seen a few times. The V gene is TRBV10-3, the J gene TRBJ2-1; no clear D gene. The CDR3 covers 11 residues. Germline lookup yields CDR1 ENHRY and CDR2 SYGVKD. V lost 1 base and J lost 8, with 3 bases in between. The chain's CDR3 is CAISEFHEQFF. CDR3 nucleotides: TGTGCCATCAGTGAGTTTCATGAGCAGTTCTTC.

The rearrangement joins TRBV6-5 to TRBJ2-3; D gene ambiguous. The germline V gene has CDR1 MNHEY and CDR2 SVGAGI. The CDR3 has 16 amino acids. With 0 bases removed from V and 1 base from J, the gap between germline ends came to 11 bases. The CDR3 region is CASSYSSLSRTDTQYF. The CDR3 DNA sequence: TGTGCCAGCAGTTACTCGTCTCTTAGCCGCACAGATACGCAGTATTTT.

The V call is TRBV4-2, the J call TRBJ1-1; unclear D gene. From germline, CDR1 is LGHNA and CDR2 YNFKEQ. This CDR3 comprises 15 residues. With 1 base removed from V and 0 bases from J, the gap between germline ends came to 9 bases. The CDR3: CASSQGSGMNTEAFF. The CDR3, as DNA: TGTGCCAGCAGCCAAGGCTCCGGAATGAACACTGAAGCTTTCTTT.

This rearrangement joins TRBV4-2 to TRBJ2-3; possibly TRBD2 for D (5 bases). The CDR3 loop spans 15 amino acids. Germline lookup yields CDR1 LGHNA and CDR2 YNFKEQ. The V end lost 6 bases, the J end lost 7 bases, and 20 bases lay between the germline ends. This CDR3 is CASSRGEYTPNTQYF. CDR3 DNA sequence: TGTGCCAGCAGTCGTGGGGAGTACACCCCTAATACGCAGTATTTT.

The V and J genes are TRBV20-1 and TRBJ2-3, with D perhaps given as TRBD1 or TRBD2 (5 bases each). V was clipped by 5 bases and J by 8 bases, with 20 bases between them. The CDR3 runs 14 residues. The V gene's germline CDR1 is DFQATT and CDR2 SNEGSKA (reference sequence). This CDR3 reads CSAPSGTAFATQYF. The CDR3 region has the DNA TGCAGTGCTCCTTCCGGGACGGCTTTTGCTACGCAGTATTTT.

This clonotype was recorded many times. J is TRBJ1-5 and V is TRBV12-3 or TRBV12-4; D remains ambiguous. The CDR3 sequence is 14 residues long. V lost 1 base and J lost 3, with 7 bases in between. The CDR3: CASSLGGLNQPQHF. In nucleotides, the CDR3 is TGTGCCAGCAGTTTAGGTGGGCTCAATCAGCCCCAGCATTTT.

This clonotype was seen only a few times. The chain combines TRBV7-2 with TRBJ2-2; maybe TRBD1 (5 bases). The CDR3 is made up of 15 amino acids. Germline V gene data show CDR1 as SGHTA and CDR2 as FQGNSA. V gave up 3 bases and J gave up 4 bases, with 12 bases separating them. The CDR3 DNA reads as TGTGCCAGCAGCTTCGACAGACCACTCACCGGGGAGCTGTTTTTT. This gives the protein CASSFDRPLTGELFF.

The chain recombines TRBV7-9 with TRBJ2-1; 14 bases map to TRBD2. The CDR3 extends over 15 amino acids. Germline V lookup: CDR1 SEHNR, CDR2 FQNEAQ (reference sequence). With 5 bases clipped from V and 5 bases from J, the junction kept 2 bases outside the gene matches. The CDR3 region has the DNA TGTGCCAGCAGCCCGGGACTAGCGGGGGACAATGAGCAGTTCTTC. As protein: CASSPGLAGDNEQFF.

This clonotype was counted a few times. The CDR3 region is CSVDGGRDRGIGGYTF. The CDR3 bases are TGCAGCGTTGACGGAGGCCGGGACAGGGGAATCGGTGGCTACACCTTC. The genes are TRBV29-1 and TRBJ1-2, with 10 bases matching TRBD1. This CDR3 contains 16 residues. The germline gives CDR1 SQVTM, CDR2 ANQGSEA. Germline trimming cut 3 bases from V and 7 bases from J; bases unmatched to any gene: 14.

This clonotype has only a few counts. This chain uses TRBV20-1 with TRBJ2-5; D is unclear. From germline, CDR1 is DFQATT and CDR2 SNEGSKA (reference sequence). This CDR3 contains 13 residues. The V gene lost 0 bases and the J gene lost 0 bases, with 5 bases spanning the gap. Here the CDR3 reads CSARDFNQETQYF. The CDR3 region has the DNA TGCAGTGCTAGAGACTTTAACCAAGAGACCCAGTACTTC.

This clonotype has just a few counts. The rearrangement links TRBV10-3 to TRBJ2-2; 11 positions match TRBD2. There are 18 residues in the CDR3. Per the germline V gene, CDR1 is ENHRY and CDR2 is SYGVKD. Losses at the gene ends were 0 bases for V and 2 bases for J; bases not matched to a gene: 5. CDR3 protein: CAISESKGLAENTGELFF. The CDR3 DNA follows: TGTGCCATCAGTGAGTCGAAGGGACTAGCGGAAAACACCGGGGAGCTGTTTTTT.